This TCR beta chain is from a study of cytomegalovirus exposure and HLA in healthy donors. Primers for the PCR totalled 60 Vbeta and 13 Jbeta. Profiled with immunoSEQ multiplex PCR; TCRdb holds only in-frame clones, not every one. The repertoire holds around 200,000 clones, with 84% as singletons. The receptor's source is a girl aged 2-10 years in good health and CMV-seropositive. Specimen: PBMCs.

CDR3 sequence (DNA): TGCGCCAGCAGCTTCAAAGAGGATTGGGGCCCTGGGGCCAACGTCCTGACTTTC. Residues: CASSFKEDWGPGANVLTF. The chain recombines TRBV5-1 with TRBJ2-6, with D perhaps matching TRBD1 (5 bases). CDR3 length equals 18 residues. Germline V gene lookup returns CDR1 SGHRS and CDR2 YFSETQ. V gave up 2 bases and J gave up 2 bases, with 17 bases separating them.